Sequencing of this T cell receptor beta chain was carried out in a study of CD8+ T cells in alopecia areata. Whole-study findings and limits: Clonality was higher in lesional than normal scalp, especially in alopecia totalis/universalis. Shared TCR sequences were less clear between patients than in mice, possibly partly from HLA diversity.

cDNA serving as the sequencing template came from extracted, reverse transcribed RNA. Repertoires were generated with immunoSEQ multiplex PCR, while TCRdb's copy carries only in-frame clones and drops some. The table has about 200,000 clones, around 50% seen once; the top ten hold approximately 4.9%. V gave up 4 bases and J gave up 2 bases, with 6 bases separating them. Germline CDR1 reads MGHDK; CDR2 reads SYGVNS. This CDR3 has 13 residues. With respect to this clone: Its antigen is undetermined.

J is TRBJ1-3 and V is TRBV25-1; no reliable D call. The sequence derives from a human donor in good health. Sequenced input: CD8+ T cells sorted from blood. The CDR3 protein is CASSAGPGNTIYF. The CDR3, as DNA: TGTGCCAGCAGTGCGGGCCCTGGAAACACCATATATTTT.